This T cell receptor beta chain was captured in a study of radiation and T cells in renal cell carcinoma. Time point in this sample: blood 4 weeks post-SBRT, at nephrectomy. Treatment described: 15 Gy SBRT to primary tumor, nephrectomy 4 weeks later. Nephrectomy followed 15 Gy stereotactic body radiation by 4 weeks. This renal cell carcinoma was of the clear cell type. Comments on this clone: Its antigen is unknown.

Overall study results and limits: Pretreatment tumor biopsies were lacking, so baseline clonotypes are unknown.

CDR1 is SGHVS, CDR2 FQNEAQ, per germline. The CDR3 runs to 17 residues. V shed 5 bases and J 0 bases; nucleotides not matched to a gene: 8. Clones were sequenced by immunoSEQ multiplex PCR, and TCRdb holds only the in-frame ones, with some missing. The sample records 75,000 to 95,000 clones, about 85% being singletons. The gene calls are TRBV7-8 and TRBJ2-2; TRBD2 matches at 8 bases. The receptor was derived from a man over 45 with renal cell carcinoma. The source was blood, collected from a patient whose treatment included radiotherapy and nephrectomy. CDR3 bases: TGTGCCAGCAGCGAAACCGGGGGGGTTGCGAACACCGGGGAGCTGTTTTTT. It yields the protein CASSETGGVANTGELFF.